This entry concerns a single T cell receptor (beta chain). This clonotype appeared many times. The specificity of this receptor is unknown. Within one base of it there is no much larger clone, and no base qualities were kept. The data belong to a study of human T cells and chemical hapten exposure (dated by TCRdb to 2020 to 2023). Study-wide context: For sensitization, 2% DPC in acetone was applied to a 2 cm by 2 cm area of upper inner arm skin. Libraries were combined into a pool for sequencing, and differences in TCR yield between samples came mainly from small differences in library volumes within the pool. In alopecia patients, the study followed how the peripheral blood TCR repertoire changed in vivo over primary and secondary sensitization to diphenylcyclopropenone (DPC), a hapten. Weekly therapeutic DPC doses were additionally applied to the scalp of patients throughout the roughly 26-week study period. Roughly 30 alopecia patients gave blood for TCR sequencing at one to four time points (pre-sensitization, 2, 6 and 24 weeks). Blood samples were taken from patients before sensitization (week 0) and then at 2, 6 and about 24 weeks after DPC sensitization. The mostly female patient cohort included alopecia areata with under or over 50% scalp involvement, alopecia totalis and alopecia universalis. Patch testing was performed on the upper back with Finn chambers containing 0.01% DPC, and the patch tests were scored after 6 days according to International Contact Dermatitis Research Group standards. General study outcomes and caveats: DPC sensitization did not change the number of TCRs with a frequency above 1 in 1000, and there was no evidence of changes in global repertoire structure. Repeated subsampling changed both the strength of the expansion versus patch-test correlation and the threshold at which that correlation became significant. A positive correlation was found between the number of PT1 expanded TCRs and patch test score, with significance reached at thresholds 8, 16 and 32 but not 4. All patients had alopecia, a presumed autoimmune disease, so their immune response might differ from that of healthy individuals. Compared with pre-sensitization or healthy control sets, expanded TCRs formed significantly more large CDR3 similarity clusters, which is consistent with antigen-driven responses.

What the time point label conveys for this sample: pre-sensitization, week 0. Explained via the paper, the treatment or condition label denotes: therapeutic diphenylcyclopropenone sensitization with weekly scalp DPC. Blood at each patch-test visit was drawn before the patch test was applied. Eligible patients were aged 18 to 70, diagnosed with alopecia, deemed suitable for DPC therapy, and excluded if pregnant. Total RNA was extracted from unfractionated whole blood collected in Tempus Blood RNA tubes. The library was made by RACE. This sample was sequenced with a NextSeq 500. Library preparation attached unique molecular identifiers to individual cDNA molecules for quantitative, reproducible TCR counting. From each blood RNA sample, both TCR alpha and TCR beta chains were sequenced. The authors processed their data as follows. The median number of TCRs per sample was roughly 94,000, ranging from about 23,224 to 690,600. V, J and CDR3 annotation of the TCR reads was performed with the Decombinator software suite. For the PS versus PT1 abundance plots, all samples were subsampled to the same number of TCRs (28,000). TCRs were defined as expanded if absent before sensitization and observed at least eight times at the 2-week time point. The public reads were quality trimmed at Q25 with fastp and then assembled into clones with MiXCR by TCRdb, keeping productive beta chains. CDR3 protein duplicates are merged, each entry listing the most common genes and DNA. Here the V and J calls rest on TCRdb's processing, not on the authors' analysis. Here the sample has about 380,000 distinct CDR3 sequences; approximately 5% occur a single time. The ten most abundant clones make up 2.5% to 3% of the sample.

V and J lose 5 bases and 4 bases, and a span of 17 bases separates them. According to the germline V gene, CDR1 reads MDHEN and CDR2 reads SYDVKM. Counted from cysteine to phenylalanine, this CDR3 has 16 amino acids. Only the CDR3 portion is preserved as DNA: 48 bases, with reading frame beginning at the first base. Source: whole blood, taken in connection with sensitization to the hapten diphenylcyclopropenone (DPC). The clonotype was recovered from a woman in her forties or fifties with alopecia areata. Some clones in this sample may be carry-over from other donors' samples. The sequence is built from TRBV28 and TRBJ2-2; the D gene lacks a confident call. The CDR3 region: CASSHGVDRSTGELFF. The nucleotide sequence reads TGTGCCAGCAGTCATGGGGTTGACCGGTCCACCGGGGAGCTGTTTTTT.